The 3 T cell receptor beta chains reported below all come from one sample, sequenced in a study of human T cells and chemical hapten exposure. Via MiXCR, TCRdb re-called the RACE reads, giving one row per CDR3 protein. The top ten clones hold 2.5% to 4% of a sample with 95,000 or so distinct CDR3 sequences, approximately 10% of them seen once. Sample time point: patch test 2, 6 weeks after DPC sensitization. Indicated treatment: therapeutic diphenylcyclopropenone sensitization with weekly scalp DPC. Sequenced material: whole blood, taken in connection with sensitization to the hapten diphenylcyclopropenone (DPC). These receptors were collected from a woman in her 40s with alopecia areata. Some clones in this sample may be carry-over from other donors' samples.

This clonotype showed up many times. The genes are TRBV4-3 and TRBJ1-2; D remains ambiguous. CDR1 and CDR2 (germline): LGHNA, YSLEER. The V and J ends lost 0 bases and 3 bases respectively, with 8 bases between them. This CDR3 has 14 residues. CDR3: CASSQEGGDYGYTF. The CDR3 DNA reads TGCGCCAGCAGCCAAGAAGGTGGGGACTATGGCTACACCTTC.

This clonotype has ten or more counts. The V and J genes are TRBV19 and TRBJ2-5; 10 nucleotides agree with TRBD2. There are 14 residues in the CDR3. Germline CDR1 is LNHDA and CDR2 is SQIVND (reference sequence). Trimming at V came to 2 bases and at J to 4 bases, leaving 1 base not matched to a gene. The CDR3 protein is CASSILAGVETQYF. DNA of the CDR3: TGTGCCAGTAGTATACTAGCGGGGGTAGAGACCCAGTACTTC.

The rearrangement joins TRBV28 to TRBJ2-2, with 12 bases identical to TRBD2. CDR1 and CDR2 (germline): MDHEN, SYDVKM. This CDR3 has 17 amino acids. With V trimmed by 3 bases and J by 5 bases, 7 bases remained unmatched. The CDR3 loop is CASSFPSGRAETGELFF. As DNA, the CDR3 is TGTGCCAGCAGTTTCCCTAGCGGGAGGGCCGAGACCGGGGAGCTGTTTTTT.